This T cell receptor beta chain comes out of a study of cytomegalovirus exposure and HLA in healthy donors. On the study more broadly: Out of fewer than 400 genotyped donors, approximately 84% belonged to the Caucasian-associated ancestry cluster. General study points: V segments that were indistinguishable, TRBV6-2 and TRBV6-3 among them, were omitted from analysis.

This clone has just a few counts. Its antigen is as yet unknown. PCR used 60 Vbeta primers and 13 Jbeta primers. Profiling relied on immunoSEQ multiplex PCR, and the TCRdb table lists in-frame clones only, not all of them. This sample has about 130,000 clones, with almost 85% found just once. From germline, CDR1 is SGHDT and CDR2 YYEEEE. Trimming left V 6 bases short and J 11 bases short, with 15 bases between. This CDR3 is 13 amino acids long. The sample was PBMCs. V is TRBV5-6 and J is TRBJ1-6; TRBD1 might be the D (6 bases). This clonotype was obtained from a boy between 2 and 10 years old in good health and CMV-seronegative. CDR3 loop: CASTGTGGTPLHF. The CDR3 nucleotides read TGTGCCAGCACCGGGACGGGGGGCACACCCCTCCACTTT.